Listed below are T cell receptor beta chains from one sample, sequenced in a study of blood T cells in healthy people across ages. TCRdb called the 5' RACE reads again in MiXCR, with one record for every CDR3 protein. The sample records fewer than 800,000 distinct CDR3 sequences, roughly 30% being singletons. Input material: blood. The receptor set was obtained from a woman older than 75 in good health. Each CDR3 is given with its conserved first and last residue. A D gene is named only where the DNA matches it firmly. Size is omitted from some rows. Given values are once, few, many or a class for expanded clones.

j_gene,abundance,v_gene,d_gene,CDR3aa,CDR3nt
TRBJ2-1,many,TRBV20-1,TRBD2,CSAETSGGAYNEQFF,TGCAGTGCTGAGACTAGCGGGGGGGCCTACAATGAGCAGTTCTTC
TRBJ1-2,many,TRBV5-5,-,CASSLGGQLVGYTF,TGTGCCAGCAGCTTGGGGGGCCAGCTAGTTGGGTACACCTTC
TRBJ2-3,many,TRBV11-1,-,CASRTGDTQYF,TGTGCCAGCAGAACTGGGGATACGCAGTATTTT
TRBJ2-5,-,TRBV7-2,TRBD2,CATGLAGGEQYF,TGTGCCACCGGACTAGCGGGAGGAGAGCAGTACTTC
TRBJ1-3,-,TRBV3-1,-,CASSQGLTLGAIYF,TGTGCCAGCAGCCAAGGACTGACCTTAGGGGCCATATATTTT
TRBJ1-5,many,TRBV5-1,-,CASSPEGGKYQPQHF,TGCGCCAGCAGCCCGGAGGGGGGGAAATATCAGCCCCAGCATTTT
TRBJ2-2,-,TRBV7-3,TRBD2,CASSLAGGVKQPGELFF,TGTGCCAGCAGCTTGGCGGGGGGCGTCAAACAACCCGGGGAGCTGTTTTTT
TRBJ2-7,many,TRBV9,-,CASSVVSGVGEQYF,TGTGCCAGCAGCGTAGTCTCAGGGGTCGGTGAGCAGTACTTC
TRBJ2-4,-,TRBV19,TRBD2,CASSMERGDERYF,TGTGCCAGTAGTATGGAGCGGGGGGACGAGCGGTACTTC
TRBJ2-5,many,TRBV20-1,-,CSARDVGAGQETQYF,TGCAGTGCTAGAGATGTCGGGGCCGGTCAAGAGACCCAGTACTTC
TRBJ2-7,many,TRBV3-1,TRBD2,CASSQEAGTRKQYF,TGTGCCAGCAGCCAAGAGGCCGGGACTAGGAAGCAGTACTTC
TRBJ2-5,-,TRBV29-1,TRBD1,CSVAGGARQETQYF,TGCAGCGTGGCAGGGGGCGCCCGTCAAGAGACCCAGTACTTC
TRBJ1-2,many,TRBV4-2,-,CASSQDTRGAGYGYTF,TGTGCCAGCAGCCAAGATACACGGGGGGCAGGCTATGGCTACACCTTC
TRBJ1-1,many,TRBV7-2,-,CASSLAAGNTEAFF,TGTGCCAGCAGCTTAGCGGCCGGGAACACTGAAGCTTTCTTT
TRBJ2-2,many,TRBV7-2,TRBD2,CASSRPGLAGITPGELFF,TGTGCCAGCAGCAGACCGGGACTAGCGGGAATCACTCCCGGGGAGCTGTTTTTT
TRBJ1-2,-,TRBV28,-,CASSPDPGTDNGYTF,TGTGCCAGCAGCCCTGATCCCGGGACGGATAATGGCTACACCTTC
TRBJ2-6,-,TRBV7-2,-,CASSLDRANVLTF,TGTGCCAGCAGCTTAGACCGAGCCAACGTCCTGACTTTC
TRBJ1-4,many,TRBV5-1,-,CASSLGGQPTNEKLFF,TGCGCCAGCAGCTTGGGGGGACAACCAACTAATGAAAAACTGTTTTTT
TRBJ1-1,few,TRBV11-1,TRBD1,CASSTGQGAVGTEAFF,TGTGCCAGCAGCACTGGACAGGGGGCGGTGGGCACTGAAGCTTTCTTT
TRBJ2-7,many,TRBV20-1,TRBD2,CSARDSRGLGGTSSYEQYF,TGCAGTGCTAGAGATAGCAGAGGGTTGGGCGGGACTAGCTCCTACGAGCAGTACTTC
TRBJ2-7,many,TRBV29-1,-,CSPCGVARIEQYF,TGCAGCCCATGTGGGGTGGCCCGGATCGAGCAGTACTTC
TRBJ2-3,-,TRBV4-3,TRBD2,CANSQVSGGTDTQYF,TGCGCCAACAGCCAGGTTAGCGGGGGCACAGATACGCAGTATTTT